Following are 6 T cell receptor beta chains from one sample sequenced in a study of CD4+ T cells in melanoma. Profiled with immunoSEQ multiplex PCR; TCRdb holds only in-frame clones, not every one. The sample includes 55,000 or so clones, roughly two thirds seen only once; the top ten take 4.5% to 6%. The source material was tumor tissue. All receptors come from a human donor with melanoma.

The chain employs TRBV5-8 and TRBJ2-3; either TRBD1 or TRBD2 may fit D (5 bases each). CDR1 SGHTS and CDR2 YDEGEE come from the germline V gene. The V end lost 2 bases, the J end lost 8 bases, and 24 bases lay between the germline ends. This CDR3 is 17 amino acids long. As DNA, the CDR3 is TGTGCCAGCAGCTTCACCGGTCCCCCCTGGGGGTCAGGTACGCAGTATTTT. Translated: CASSFTGPPWGSGTQYF. Drawing the rest from reference TRBV5-8 and TRBJ2-3, the complete variable domain is EAGVTQSPTHLIKTRGQQATLRCSPISGHTSVYWYQQALGLGLQFLLWYDEGEERNRGNFPPRFSGRQFPNYSSELNVNALELEDSALYLCASSFTGPPWGSGTQYFGPGTRLTVL.

The V call is TRBV7-9, the J call TRBJ1-2; the match to TRBD1 covers 8 bases. Germline CDR1 SEHNR, CDR2 FQNEAQ (reference sequence). The CDR3 loop spans 15 amino acids. With V trimmed by 5 bases and J by 4 bases, 9 bases remained unmatched. CDR3 residues: CASSQMDRESYGYTF. In DNA form, the CDR3 reads TGTGCCAGCAGCCAAATGGACAGGGAGAGCTATGGCTACACCTTC.

The chain employs TRBV9 and TRBJ1-1; 8 nucleotides agree with TRBD1. The ends lost 4 bases at V and 1 base at J; junction bases unmatched: 9. Germline lookup yields CDR1 SGDLS and CDR2 YYNGEE. The CDR3 runs 16 residues. As DNA, the CDR3 is TGTGCCAGCAGCCCTCAGGGGGCGTTGGGGAACACTGAAGCTTTCTTT. It encodes CASSPQGALGNTEAFF. Using reference TRBV9 and TRBJ1-1 for the parts outside the CDR3, the full variable domain is DSGVTQTPKHLITATGQRVTLRCSPRSGDLSVYWYQQSLDQGLQFLIQYYNGEERAKGNILERFSAQQFPDLHSELNLSSLELGDSALYFCASSPQGALGNTEAFFGQGTRLTVV.

This chain links TRBV5-8 with TRBJ1-2, with TRBD1 as a possible D gene (6 bases). V lost 6 bases and J 7 bases, leaving 16 bases between the germline ends. The CDR3 loop spans 13 amino acids. Germline V CDR1 and CDR2: SGHTS, YDEGEE. The CDR3 DNA is TGTGCCAGCACCTCATCGGGGGCGTCTGGCTACACCTTC. Its translation: CASTSSGASGYTF.

V gene TRBV25-1 combines with J gene TRBJ2-2; D not resolved. Trimming took off 3 bases at V and 3 bases at J, with 8 bases between the two ends. The CDR3 extends over 14 amino acids. Looked up from germline, CDR1 is MGHDK and CDR2 is SYGVNS. This CDR3 is CASSDGSDTGELFF. CDR3 DNA sequence: TGTGCCAGCAGTGATGGTTCCGACACCGGGGAGCTGTTTTTT.

The V and J genes are TRBV5-1 and TRBJ2-7; D is undetermined. CDR1 and CDR2 (germline): SGHRS, YFSETQ. Trimming left V 5 bases short and J 2 bases short, with 8 bases between. CDR3 length: 12 residues. DNA of the CDR3: TGCGCCAGCAGTTCGGATCCCTACGAGCAGTACTTC. This codes for CASSSDPYEQYF.